This T cell receptor beta chain stems from a study of identical twins. The CDR3 covers 11 residues. Germline lookup yields CDR1 DFQATT and CDR2 SNEGSKA (reference sequence). V shed 3 bases and J shed 2 bases, with 2 bases lying between them. TCRdb recomputed calls from the 5' RACE reads with MiXCR, one row per CDR3 protein. The data hold roughly 770,000 distinct CDR3 sequences, with around a sixth observed a single time. Study-wide points: For cord blood, abundant beta clonotypes had fewer insertions, unlike memory repertoires, which showed none.

Many counts were recorded for this clonotype. What it binds is unknown. These data also formed part of another study, on T cells expressing NK-cell markers.

The clonotype was recovered from a young woman in good health. The sequenced material came from PBMCs. The rearrangement links TRBV20-1 to TRBJ2-1, with unresolved D. The CDR3 region is CSASPYNEQFF. The CDR3 nucleotides read TGCAGTGCTAGTCCCTACAATGAGCAGTTCTTC.